The clone carrying this T cell receptor beta chain came up a few times. Time point meaning: patch test 1, 2 weeks after DPC sensitization. Described treatment: therapeutic diphenylcyclopropenone sensitization with weekly scalp DPC. This sample is part of a study of human T cells and chemical hapten exposure. As for the study in general: Variability of per-sample TCR yields stemmed mainly from small differences in pooled library volume.

This CDR3 contains 15 residues. In germline, CDR1 is SGHVS, CDR2 FNYEAQ. The V and J ends lost 1 base and 4 bases respectively, with 13 bases between them. Individual cDNA molecules received unique molecular identifiers in the library. TCRdb re-derived calls from the RACE reads in MiXCR, one entry per CDR3 protein. The sample includes under 200,000 distinct CDR3 sequences, about 14% of them seen just once. V gene TRBV7-6 combines with J gene TRBJ1-1; perhaps TRBD1 as D (5 bases). The source was whole blood, collected in connection with sensitization to the hapten diphenylcyclopropenone (DPC). This TCR derives from a young woman with alopecia areata. Some clones in this sample may be carry-over from other donors' samples. This chain's CDR3 is CASSLVGGVGTEAFF. The CDR3 region has the DNA TGTGCCAGCAGCTTAGTGGGGGGGGTCGGCACTGAAGCTTTCTTT.